Sequencing of this TCR beta chain was carried out in a study of identical twins (dated by TCRdb to between 2015 and 2016). A note on the overall study: To test whether fetal clonotypes persist, the study used deep sequencing on TCR alpha and beta repertoires from monozygotic twins, unrelated adults of various ages, and cord blood. To rule out contamination, replicate twin experiments were performed at different times with different library preparation protocols.

Libraries were prepared through 5' RACE. Reads for this sample came from an Illumina HiSeq 2000. A universal primer binding site was introduced by template switching, and a unique molecular identifier was present in the final cDNA, enabling accurate counting of TCR cDNA molecules. First-strand cDNA for TCR alpha and beta chains was synthesized from specific primers in the conserved constant-segment region. To control for contamination, every cDNA library was double barcoded, receiving both a SMART-Mk sample barcode and Illumina barcodes. TruSeq adapter sequences along with Illumina sample barcodes were introduced in two successive PCR steps. The TCR alpha and beta cDNA libraries were sequenced on the Illumina HiSeq platform using custom primers. The authors' analysis ran thus. MiGEC was used to process raw reads and extract unique molecular identifiers, and MiXCR was used to find CDR3 positions. Recombination models were inferred per individual with the repgenHMM and IGoR tools using an EM algorithm. Shared clonotype analysis was performed with the tcR package in R, normalizing sharing by the product of cloneset sizes. To study raw recombination without the effects of thymic and clonal selection, out-of-frame nonproductive sequences were analyzed. Through fastp at Q25 and MiXCR, TCRdb rebuilt clones from the public reads, retaining in-frame beta chains. Under each unique CDR3 protein, matching rows form one entry showing the most common genes and DNA. The V and J calls and clone size are TCRdb's, not the authors'. For this sample the table gives around 680,000 distinct CDR3 sequences, of which 8.5% to 9% were detected only once. The ten biggest clones cover 0.75% to 1% of the sample.

Findings and caveats that apply to the study as a whole: The excess sharing between twins in beta out-of-frame sequences was weaker because fewer shared sequences reduced the signal-to-noise ratio. Because the same donors could not be followed over many years, the conclusions relied on cross-sectional statistical analysis. Abundant cord blood beta clonotypes carried fewer insertions; young adult naive repertoires showed a weaker similar trend, while memory repertoires showed none. In monozygotic twins, out-of-frame TCR alpha sharing was systematically underestimated by recombination models, although the models agreed with sharing between unrelated individuals. Compared with coincidental sharing between unrelated individuals, an excess of low generation-probability sequences was observed among out-of-frame TCR alpha sequences shared between twins. Invariant T cells such as MAIT and iNKT could partly confound zero-insertion analyses, though diverse VJ usage argued against this for most clonotypes.

CDR3 length: 12 amino acids, cysteine to phenylalanine. Of all the DNA, just the CDR3 is kept, 36 bases in frame from base 1. The V end gives up 6 bases and the J end 6 bases, leaving 0 bases in the junction not matched to a gene. This clonotype was seen repeatedly, ten times or more. Its binding antigen is unknown. Base qualities are not at hand, and no much larger clone is one base apart. Every donor was a healthy Caucasian. Three pairs of female monozygotic twins, all aged roughly 18 to 30 years, were included in the twin cohort. The RNA used for TCR libraries was isolated from peripheral blood mononuclear cells. These data are also associated with another study on yellow fever vaccine responses in identical twins. As described in the second report: The authors reported that the T cell response to vaccination in identical twins appeared partly convergent and partly personalized. In the study, vaccine-responding T cell clones were precisely tracked in identical twins.

The rearrangement combines TRBV12-3 or TRBV12-4 with TRBJ1-5; 9 central nucleotides agree with TRBD1. Sequencing was performed on PBMCs. This TCR came from a woman in her late teens or twenties in good health. This receptor has the CDR3 CASRTGGQPQHF. The sequenced DNA is TGTGCCAGCAGGACAGGGGGTCAGCCCCAGCATTTT.